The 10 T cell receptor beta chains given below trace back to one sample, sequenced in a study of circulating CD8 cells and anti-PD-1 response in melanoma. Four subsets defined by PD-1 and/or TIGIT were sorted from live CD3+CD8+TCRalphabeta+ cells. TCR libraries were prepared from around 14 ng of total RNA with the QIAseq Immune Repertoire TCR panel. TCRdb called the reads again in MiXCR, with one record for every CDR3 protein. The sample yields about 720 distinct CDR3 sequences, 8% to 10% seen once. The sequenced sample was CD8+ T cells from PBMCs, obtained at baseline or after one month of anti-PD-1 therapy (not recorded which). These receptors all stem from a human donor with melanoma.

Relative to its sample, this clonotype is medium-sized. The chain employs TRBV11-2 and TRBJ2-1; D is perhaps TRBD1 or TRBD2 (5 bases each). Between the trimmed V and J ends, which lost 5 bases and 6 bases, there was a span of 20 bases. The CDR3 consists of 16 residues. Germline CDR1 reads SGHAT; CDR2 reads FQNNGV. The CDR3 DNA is TGTGCCAGCAGCCATGTAGGGGACCCGAGCCTCAATGAGCAGTTCTTC. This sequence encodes CASSHVGDPSLNEQFF.

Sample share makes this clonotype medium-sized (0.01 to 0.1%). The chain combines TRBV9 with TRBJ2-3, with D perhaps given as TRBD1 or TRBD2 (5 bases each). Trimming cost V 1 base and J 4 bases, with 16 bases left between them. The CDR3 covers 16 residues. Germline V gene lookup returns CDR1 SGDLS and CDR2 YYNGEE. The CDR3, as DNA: TGTGCCAGCAGCGTACTTTGGGACCCGCAGGCAGATACGCAGTATTTT. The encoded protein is CASSVLWDPQADTQYF.

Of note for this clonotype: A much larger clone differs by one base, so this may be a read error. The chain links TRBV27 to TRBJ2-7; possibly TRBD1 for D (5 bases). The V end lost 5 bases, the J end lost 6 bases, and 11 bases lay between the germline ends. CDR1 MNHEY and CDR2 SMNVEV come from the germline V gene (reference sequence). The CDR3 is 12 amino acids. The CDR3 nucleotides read TGTGCCAGCAGTCCAGGGCCCGGCGAGCAGTACTTC. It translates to CASSPGPGEQYF.

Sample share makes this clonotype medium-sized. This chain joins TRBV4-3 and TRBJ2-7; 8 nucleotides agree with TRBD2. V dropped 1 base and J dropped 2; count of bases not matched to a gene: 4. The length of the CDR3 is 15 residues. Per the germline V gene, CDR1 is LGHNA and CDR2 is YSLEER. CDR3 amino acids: CASSQASGGAYEQYF. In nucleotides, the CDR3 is TGCGCCAGCAGCCAAGCCAGCGGGGGTGCCTACGAGCAGTACTTC.

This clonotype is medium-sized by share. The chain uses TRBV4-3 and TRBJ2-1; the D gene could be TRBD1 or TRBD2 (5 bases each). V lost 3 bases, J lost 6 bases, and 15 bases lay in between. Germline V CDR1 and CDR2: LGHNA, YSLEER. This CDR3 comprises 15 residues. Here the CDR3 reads CASSHGVGVSNEQFF. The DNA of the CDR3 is TGCGCCAGCAGCCACGGGGTGGGGGTAAGCAATGAGCAGTTCTTC.

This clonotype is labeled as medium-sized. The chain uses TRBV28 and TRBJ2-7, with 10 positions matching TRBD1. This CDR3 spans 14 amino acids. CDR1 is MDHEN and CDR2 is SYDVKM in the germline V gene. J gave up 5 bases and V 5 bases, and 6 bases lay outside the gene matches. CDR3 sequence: CASSPGQGFDEQYF. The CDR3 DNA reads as TGTGCCAGCAGTCCGGGACAGGGGTTCGACGAGCAGTACTTC.

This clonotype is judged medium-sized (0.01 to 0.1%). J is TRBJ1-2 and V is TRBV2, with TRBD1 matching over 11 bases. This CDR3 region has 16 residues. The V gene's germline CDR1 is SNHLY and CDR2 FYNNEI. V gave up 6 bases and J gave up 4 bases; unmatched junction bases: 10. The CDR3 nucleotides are TGTGCCAGCAGCGCGGGACAGGGGGTTAAAATCTATGGCTACACCTTC. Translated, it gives CASSAGQGVKIYGYTF.

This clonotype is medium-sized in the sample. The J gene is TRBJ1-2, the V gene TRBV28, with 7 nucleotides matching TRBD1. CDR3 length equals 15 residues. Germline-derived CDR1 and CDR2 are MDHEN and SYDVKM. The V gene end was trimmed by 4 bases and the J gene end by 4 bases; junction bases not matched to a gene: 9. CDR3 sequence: CASSSTGTDSYGYTF. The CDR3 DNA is TGTGCCAGCAGTTCAACCGGGACAGATTCCTATGGCTACACCTTC.

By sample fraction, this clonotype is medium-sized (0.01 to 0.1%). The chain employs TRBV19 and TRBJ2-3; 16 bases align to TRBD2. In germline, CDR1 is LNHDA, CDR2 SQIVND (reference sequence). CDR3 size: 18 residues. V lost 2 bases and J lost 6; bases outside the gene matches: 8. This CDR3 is CASSISGLAGGPSDTQYF. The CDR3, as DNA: TGTGCCAGTAGTATATCGGGACTAGCGGGGGGGCCTTCGGATACGCAGTATTTT.

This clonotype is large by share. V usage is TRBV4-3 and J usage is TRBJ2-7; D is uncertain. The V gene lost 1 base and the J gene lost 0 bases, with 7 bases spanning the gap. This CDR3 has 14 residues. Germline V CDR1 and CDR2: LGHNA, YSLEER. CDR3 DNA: TGCGCCAGCAGCCAAGTGGCCCACTCCTACGAGCAGTACTTC. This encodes CASSQVAHSYEQYF.